This TCR beta chain was recovered during a study of response to subunit inactivated influenza vaccine. This clonotype has just a few counts. The V end lost 0 bases, the J end lost 4 bases, and 12 bases lay between the germline ends. Germline V gene lookup returns CDR1 DFQATT and CDR2 SNEGSKA (reference sequence). CDR3 length: 14 residues. In TCRdb, the RT-PCR reads were re-called with MiXCR into one record per CDR3 protein. The sample lists approximately 290,000 distinct CDR3 sequences, 22% seen once, with about 9.4% in the top ten. Sequenced material: PBMCs from blood, taken less than 22 months after vaccination. The genes are TRBV20-1 and TRBJ1-1; D unclear. This receptor was obtained from a man between 50 and 70 years old who received an inactivated influenza vaccine. The CDR3 is CSARETAVSTEAFF. The CDR3 DNA is TGCAGTGCTAGAGAAACAGCGGTGAGCACTGAAGCTTTCTTT.